The text below deals with one T cell receptor beta chain. At one end, the junction sequence differs from germline, possibly due to a read error. The same CDR3 arises from other DNA sequences in this sample as well. The CDR3 loop spans 16 amino acids. The germline V gene encodes CDR1 SGDLS and CDR2 YYNGEE. Naive CD8 isolation took CD45RO-negative cells positively selected for CCR7 and excluded terminally differentiated effector memory CD45RA+ cells. These data come from a study of shared clonotypes between healthy human individuals. Using immunoSEQ multiplex PCR, the repertoire was profiled, and TCRdb retains in-frame clones only, with some absent. The sample holds about 2,200,000 clones; approximately 94% are singletons and the top ten take 1.5% to 2%.

This clonotype was sampled from a man between 18 and 35 years old in good health. Some clones in this sample may be carry-over from other donors' samples. The V call is TRBV9, the J call TRBJ2-7; 11 bases match TRBD2. Material for sequencing was naive CD8+ T cells from PBMCs. The chain's CDR3 is CASSPTGTSGSHEQYF. The CDR3 DNA reads TGTGCCAGCAGCCCGACCGGGACTAGCGGCTCCCACGAGCAGTACTTC.